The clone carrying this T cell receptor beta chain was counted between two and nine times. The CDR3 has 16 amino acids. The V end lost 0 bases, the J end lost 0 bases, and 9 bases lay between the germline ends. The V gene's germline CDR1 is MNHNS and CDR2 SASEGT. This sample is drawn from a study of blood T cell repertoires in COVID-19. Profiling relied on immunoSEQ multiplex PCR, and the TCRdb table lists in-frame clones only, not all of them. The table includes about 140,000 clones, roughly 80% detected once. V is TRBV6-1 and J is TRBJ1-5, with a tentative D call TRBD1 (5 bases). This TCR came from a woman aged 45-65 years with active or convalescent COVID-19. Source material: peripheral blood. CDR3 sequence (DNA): TGTGCCAGCAGTGAAGCTAACAGGCCTAGCAATCAGCCCCAGCATTTT. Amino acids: CASSEANRPSNQPQHF.